The sequence of this TCR beta chain was determined in a study of shared clonotypes between healthy human individuals. The repertoire was sequenced with immunoSEQ multiplex PCR; TCRdb's copy has only in-frame clones and lacks some. The sample comprises roughly 760,000 clones, 74% of which are singletons, and about 1.7% rests with the top ten. Findings and caveats of the study: Generally, naive subsets (rather than memory subsets) showed larger estimated richness.

Turning to this clone: Its antigen is unidentified.

V lost 5 bases and J 0 bases, leaving 8 bases between the germline ends. Germline assignment: CDR1 MNHNS and CDR2 SASEGT. This CDR3 region has 14 residues. The sample consisted of memory CD4+ T cells sorted from blood. The subset: CD45RA-negative fraction. This sequence joins TRBV6-1 and TRBJ2-1, with TRBD2 as a possible D gene (6 bases). The sequence was obtained from a woman aged 30 to 39 in good health. The CDR3 sequence is CASSLAVSYNEQFF. The CDR3 nucleotides are TGTGCCAGCAGTTTAGCGGTCTCCTACAATGAGCAGTTCTTC.